The clone carrying this TCR beta chain was detected only a few times. In germline, CDR1 is SNHLY, CDR2 FYNNEI. The CDR3 has 12 amino acids. V lost 7 bases and J 5 bases, leaving 9 bases between the germline ends. Generated by immunoSEQ multiplex PCR, the TCRdb table keeps only in-frame clones and is missing some. The sample carries some 410,000 clones, about 93% recorded once. This sample is part of a study of control samples from healthy donors and cancer patients. The chain has TRBV2 and TRBJ2-1; no definite D call. Material: PBMCs. This receptor was taken from a man between 40 and 49 years old with head and neck cancer. CDR3 nucleotides: TGTGCCAGCAAGGTCCGGAACAATGAGCAGTTCTTC. It yields the protein CASKVRNNEQFF.